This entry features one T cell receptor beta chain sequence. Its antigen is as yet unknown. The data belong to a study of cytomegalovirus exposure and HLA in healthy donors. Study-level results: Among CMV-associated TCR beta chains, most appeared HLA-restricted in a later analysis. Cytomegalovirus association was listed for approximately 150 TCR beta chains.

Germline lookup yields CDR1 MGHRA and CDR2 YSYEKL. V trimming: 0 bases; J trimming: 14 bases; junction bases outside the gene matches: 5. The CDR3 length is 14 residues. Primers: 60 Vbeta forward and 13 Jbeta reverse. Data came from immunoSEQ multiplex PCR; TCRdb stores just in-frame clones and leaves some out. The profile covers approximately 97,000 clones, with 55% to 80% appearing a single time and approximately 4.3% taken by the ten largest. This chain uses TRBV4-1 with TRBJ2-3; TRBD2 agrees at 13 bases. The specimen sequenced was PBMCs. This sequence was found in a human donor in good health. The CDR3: CASSQDLRLAGGYF. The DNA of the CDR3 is TGCGCCAGCAGCCAAGATCTTAGACTAGCGGGAGGGTATTTT.